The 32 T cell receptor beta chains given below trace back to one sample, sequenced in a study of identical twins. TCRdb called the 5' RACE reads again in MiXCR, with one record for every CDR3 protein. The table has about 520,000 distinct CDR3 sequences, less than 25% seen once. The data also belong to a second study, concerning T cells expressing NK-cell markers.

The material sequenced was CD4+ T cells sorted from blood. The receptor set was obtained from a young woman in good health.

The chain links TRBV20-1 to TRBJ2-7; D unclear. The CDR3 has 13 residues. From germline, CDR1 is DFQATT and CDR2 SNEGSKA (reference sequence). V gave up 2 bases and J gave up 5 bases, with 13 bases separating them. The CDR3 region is CSARRRVENEQYF. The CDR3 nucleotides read TGCAGTGCTAGACGTAGGGTTGAGAACGAGCAGTACTTC.

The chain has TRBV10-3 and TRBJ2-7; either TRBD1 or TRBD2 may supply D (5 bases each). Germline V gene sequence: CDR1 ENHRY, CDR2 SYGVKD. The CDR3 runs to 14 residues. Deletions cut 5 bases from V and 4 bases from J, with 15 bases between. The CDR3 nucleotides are TGTGCCATCAGTCCAGGGACCAAGGGTTACGAGCAGTACTTC. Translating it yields CAISPGTKGYEQYF.

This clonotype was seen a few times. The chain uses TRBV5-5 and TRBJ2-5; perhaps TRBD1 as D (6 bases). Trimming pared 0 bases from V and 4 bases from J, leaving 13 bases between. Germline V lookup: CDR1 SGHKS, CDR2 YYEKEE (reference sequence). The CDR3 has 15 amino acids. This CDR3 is CASSLAGVVGETQYF. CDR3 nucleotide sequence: TGTGCCAGCAGCTTGGCAGGGGTCGTAGGAGAGACCCAGTACTTC.

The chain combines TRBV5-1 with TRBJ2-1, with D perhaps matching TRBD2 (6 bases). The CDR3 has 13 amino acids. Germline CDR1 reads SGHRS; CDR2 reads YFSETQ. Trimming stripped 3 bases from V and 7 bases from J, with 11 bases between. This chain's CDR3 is CASSWDSWNEQFF. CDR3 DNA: TGCGCCAGCAGCTGGGACTCTTGGAATGAGCAGTTCTTC.

The CDR3 nucleotides read TGCAGTGCTAATCATGAGGGAACCTACGAGCAGTACTTC. Protein product: CSANHEGTYEQYF. The chain uses TRBV20-1 and TRBJ2-7; possible D gene TRBD2, 5 bases. This CDR3 is 13 amino acids long. Germline values: CDR1 DFQATT, CDR2 SNEGSKA (reference sequence). V lost 4 bases, J lost 2 bases, and 12 bases lay in between.

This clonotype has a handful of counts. DNA for the CDR3: TGTGCCAGCAGCGCCTATATGGGGAATTCACCCCTCCACTTT. Its translation is CASSAYMGNSPLHF. V gene TRBV9 combines with J gene TRBJ1-6; no reliable D call. V lost 3 bases and J lost 7, with 11 bases in between. This CDR3 spans 14 amino acids. Germline V CDR1 and CDR2: SGDLS, YYNGEE.

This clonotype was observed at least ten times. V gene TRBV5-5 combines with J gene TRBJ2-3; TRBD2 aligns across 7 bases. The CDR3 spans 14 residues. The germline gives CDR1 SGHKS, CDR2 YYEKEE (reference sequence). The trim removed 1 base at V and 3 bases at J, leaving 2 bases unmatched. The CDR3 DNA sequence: TGTGCCAGCAGCTTGAGTAGCGGGACAGATACGCAGTATTTT. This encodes CASSLSSGTDTQYF.

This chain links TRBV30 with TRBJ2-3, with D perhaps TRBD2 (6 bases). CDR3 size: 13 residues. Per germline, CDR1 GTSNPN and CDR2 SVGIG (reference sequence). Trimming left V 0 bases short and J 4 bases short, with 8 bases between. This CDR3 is CAWSVVAADTQYF. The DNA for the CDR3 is TGTGCCTGGAGTGTGGTAGCGGCAGATACGCAGTATTTT.

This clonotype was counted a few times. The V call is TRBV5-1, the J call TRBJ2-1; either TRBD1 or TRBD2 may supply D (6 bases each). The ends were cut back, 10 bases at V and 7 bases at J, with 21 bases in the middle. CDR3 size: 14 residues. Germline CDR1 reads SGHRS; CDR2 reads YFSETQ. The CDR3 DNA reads TGCGCCTCCCAATTTGAGGGGGGATTGAATGAGCAGTTCTTC. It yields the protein CASQFEGGLNEQFF.

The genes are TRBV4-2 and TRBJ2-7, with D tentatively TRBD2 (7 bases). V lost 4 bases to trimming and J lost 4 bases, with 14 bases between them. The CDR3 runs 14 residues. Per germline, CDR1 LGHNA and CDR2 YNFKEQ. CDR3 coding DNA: TGTGCCAGCAGCCGGGGGGGGCAGGAATACGAGCAGTACTTC. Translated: CASSRGGQEYEQYF.

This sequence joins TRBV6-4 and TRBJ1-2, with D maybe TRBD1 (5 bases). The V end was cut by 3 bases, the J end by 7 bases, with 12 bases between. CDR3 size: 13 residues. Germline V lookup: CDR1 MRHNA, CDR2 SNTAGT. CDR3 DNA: TGTGCCAGCAGTGAATCAGGGAGTGGTGGCTACACCTTC. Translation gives CASSESGSGGYTF.

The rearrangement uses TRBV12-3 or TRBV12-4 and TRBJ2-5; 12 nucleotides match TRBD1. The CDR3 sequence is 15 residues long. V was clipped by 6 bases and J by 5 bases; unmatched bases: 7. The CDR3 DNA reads TGTGCCAGCAGGCCTGGGACAGGGGGCTGGGAGACCCAGTACTTC. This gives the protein CASRPGTGGWETQYF.

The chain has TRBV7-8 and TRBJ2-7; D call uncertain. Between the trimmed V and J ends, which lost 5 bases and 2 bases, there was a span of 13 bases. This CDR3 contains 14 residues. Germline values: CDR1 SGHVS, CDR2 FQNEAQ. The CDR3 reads CASSRREHTYEQYF. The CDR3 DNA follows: TGTGCCAGCAGCCGTCGTGAGCATACCTACGAGCAGTACTTC.

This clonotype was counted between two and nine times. CDR3 sequence reads: CASSGGTGANYGYTF. CDR3 sequence (DNA): TGTGCCAGCAGCGGAGGGACAGGCGCTAACTATGGCTACACCTTC. The chain employs TRBV12-3 or TRBV12-4 and TRBJ1-2, with 8 bases fitting TRBD1. This CDR3 region has 15 residues. Germline trimming cut 6 bases from V and 0 bases from J; bases unmatched to any gene: 6.

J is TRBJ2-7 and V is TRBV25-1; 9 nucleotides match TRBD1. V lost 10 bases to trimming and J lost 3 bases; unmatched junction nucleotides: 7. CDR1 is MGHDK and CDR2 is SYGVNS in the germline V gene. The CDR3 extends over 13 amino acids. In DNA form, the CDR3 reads TGTGCCACCAGACAGGGGGTTGGCTACGAGCAGTACTTC. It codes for CATRQGVGYEQYF.

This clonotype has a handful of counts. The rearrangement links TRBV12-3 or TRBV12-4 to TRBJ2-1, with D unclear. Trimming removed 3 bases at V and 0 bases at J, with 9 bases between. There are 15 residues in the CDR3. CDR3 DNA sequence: TGTGCCAGCAGTTTCTTGCGCAGCTCCTACAATGAGCAGTTCTTC. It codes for CASSFLRSSYNEQFF.

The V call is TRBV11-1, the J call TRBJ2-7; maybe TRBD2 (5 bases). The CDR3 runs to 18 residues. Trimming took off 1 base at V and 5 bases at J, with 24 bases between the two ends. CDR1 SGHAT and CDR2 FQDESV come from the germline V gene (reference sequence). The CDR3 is CASSLVSRKKLDSDEQYF. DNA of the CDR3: TGTGCCAGCAGCTTAGTTAGTAGGAAGAAGCTGGACTCGGACGAGCAGTACTTC.

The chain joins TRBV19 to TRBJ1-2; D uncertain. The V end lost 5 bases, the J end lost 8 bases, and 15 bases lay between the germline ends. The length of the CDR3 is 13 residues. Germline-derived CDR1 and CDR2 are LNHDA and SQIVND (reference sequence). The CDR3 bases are TGTGCCAGTAGTCGGCAGAGCGGTTACGGCTACACCTTC. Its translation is CASSRQSGYGYTF.

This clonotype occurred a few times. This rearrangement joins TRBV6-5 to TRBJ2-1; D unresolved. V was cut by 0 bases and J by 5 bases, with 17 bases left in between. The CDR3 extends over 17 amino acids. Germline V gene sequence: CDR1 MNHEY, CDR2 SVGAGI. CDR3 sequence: CASSYSMVGPSNNEQFF. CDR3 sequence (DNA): TGTGCCAGCAGTTACTCGATGGTCGGACCGTCCAACAATGAGCAGTTCTTC.

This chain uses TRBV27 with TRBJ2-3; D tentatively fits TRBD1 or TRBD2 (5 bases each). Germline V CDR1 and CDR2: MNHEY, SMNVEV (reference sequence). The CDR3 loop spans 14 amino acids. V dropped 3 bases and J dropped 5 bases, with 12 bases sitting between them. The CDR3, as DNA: TGTGCCAGCAGTTTCTCTGGGGCGGGAGATACGCAGTATTTT. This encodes CASSFSGAGDTQYF.

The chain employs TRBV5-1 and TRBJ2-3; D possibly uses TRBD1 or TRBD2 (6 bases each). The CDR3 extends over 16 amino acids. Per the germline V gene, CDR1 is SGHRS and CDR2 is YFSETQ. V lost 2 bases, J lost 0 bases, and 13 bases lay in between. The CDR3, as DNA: TGCGCCAGCAGCTTAAAGGGGGGACATAGCACAGATACGCAGTATTTT. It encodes CASSLKGGHSTDTQYF.

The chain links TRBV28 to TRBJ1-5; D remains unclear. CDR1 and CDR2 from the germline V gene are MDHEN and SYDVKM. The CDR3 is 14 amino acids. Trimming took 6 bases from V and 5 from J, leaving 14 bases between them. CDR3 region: CASSSGGLDQPQHF. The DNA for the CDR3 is TGTGCCAGCAGCTCAGGCGGGCTGGATCAGCCCCAGCATTTT.

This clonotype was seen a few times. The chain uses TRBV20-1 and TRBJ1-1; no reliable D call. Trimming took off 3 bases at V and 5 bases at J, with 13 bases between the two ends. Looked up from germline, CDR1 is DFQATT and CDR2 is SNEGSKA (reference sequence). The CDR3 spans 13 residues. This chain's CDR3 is CSARSGSWTEAFF. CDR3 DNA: TGCAGTGCTAGGTCCGGATCCTGGACTGAAGCTTTCTTT.

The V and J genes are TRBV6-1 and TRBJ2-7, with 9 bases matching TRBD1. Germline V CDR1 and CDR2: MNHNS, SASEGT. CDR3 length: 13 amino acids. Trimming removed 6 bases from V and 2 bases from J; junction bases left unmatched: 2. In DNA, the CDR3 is TGTGCCAGCAGCTGGGACAGGGCCTACGAGCAGTACTTC. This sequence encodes CASSWDRAYEQYF.

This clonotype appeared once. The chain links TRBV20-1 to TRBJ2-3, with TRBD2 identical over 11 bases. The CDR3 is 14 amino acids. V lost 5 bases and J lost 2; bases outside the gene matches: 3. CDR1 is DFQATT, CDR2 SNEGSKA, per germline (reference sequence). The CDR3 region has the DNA TGCAGTGCTGCACTAGCGGGGGACACAGATACGCAGTATTTT. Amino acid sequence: CSAALAGDTDTQYF.

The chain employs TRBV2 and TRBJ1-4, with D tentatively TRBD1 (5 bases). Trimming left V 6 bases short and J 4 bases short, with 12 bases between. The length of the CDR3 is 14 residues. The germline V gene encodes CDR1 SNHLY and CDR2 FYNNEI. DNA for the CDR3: TGTGCCAGCAGCGTGGGGCACCGTAATGAAAAACTGTTTTTT. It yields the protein CASSVGHRNEKLFF. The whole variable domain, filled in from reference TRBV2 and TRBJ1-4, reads EPEVTQTPSHQVTQMGQEVILRCVPISNHLYFYWYRQILGQKVEFLVSFYNNEISEKSEIFDDQFSVERPDGSNFTLKIRSTKLEDSAMYFCASSVGHRNEKLFFGSGTQLSVL.

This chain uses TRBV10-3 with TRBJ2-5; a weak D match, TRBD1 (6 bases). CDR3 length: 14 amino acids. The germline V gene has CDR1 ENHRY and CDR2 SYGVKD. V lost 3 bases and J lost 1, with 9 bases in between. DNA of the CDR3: TGTGCCATCAGTGAAGGGACACGCCAAGAGACCCAGTACTTC. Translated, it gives CAISEGTRQETQYF.

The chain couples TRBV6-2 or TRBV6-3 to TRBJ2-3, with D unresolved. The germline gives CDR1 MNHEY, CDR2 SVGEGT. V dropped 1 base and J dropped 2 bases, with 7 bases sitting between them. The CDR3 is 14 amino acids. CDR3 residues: CASSYYLPTDTQYF. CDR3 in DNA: TGTGCCAGCAGTTACTACCTACCCACAGATACGCAGTATTTT.

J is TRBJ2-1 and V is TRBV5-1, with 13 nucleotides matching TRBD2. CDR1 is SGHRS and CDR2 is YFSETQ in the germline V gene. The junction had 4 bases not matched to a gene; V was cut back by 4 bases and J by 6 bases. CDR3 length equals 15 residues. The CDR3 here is CASSRGTSGVNEQFF. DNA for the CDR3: TGCGCCAGCAGCCGCGGGACTAGCGGGGTCAATGAGCAGTTCTTC.

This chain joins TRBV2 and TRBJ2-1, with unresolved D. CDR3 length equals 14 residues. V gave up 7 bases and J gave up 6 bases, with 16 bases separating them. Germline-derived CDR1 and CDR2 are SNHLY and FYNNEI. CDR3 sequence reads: CASKVSPSGNEQFF. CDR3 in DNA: TGTGCCAGCAAAGTCAGTCCCTCCGGCAATGAGCAGTTCTTC.

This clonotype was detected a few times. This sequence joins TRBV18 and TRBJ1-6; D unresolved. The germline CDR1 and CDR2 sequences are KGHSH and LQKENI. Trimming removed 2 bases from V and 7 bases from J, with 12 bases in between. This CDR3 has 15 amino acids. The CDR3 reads CASSPEVTANSPLHF. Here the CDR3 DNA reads TGTGCCAGCTCACCAGAGGTTACAGCGAATTCACCCCTCCACTTT.

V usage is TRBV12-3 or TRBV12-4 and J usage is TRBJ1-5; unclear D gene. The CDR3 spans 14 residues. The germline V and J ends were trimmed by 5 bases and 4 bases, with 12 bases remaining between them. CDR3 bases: TGTGCCAGCAGTCTTAGGGCCACGAATCAGCCCCAGCATTTT. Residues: CASSLRATNQPQHF.